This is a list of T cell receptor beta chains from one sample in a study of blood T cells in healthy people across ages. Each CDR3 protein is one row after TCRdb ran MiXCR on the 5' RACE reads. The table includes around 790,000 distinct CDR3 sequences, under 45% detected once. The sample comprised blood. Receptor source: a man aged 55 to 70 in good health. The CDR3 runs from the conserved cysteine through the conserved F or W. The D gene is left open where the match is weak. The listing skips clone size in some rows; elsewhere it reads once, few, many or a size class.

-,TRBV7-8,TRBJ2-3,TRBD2,CASSLMASGGATSTDTQYF,TGTGCCAGCAGCTTAATGGCTAGCGGGGGTGCTACTAGCACAGATACGCAGTATTTT
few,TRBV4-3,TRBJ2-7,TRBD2,CASSQDAGGTYEQYF,TGCGCCAGCAGCCAAGACGCGGGGGGCACCTACGAGCAGTACTTC
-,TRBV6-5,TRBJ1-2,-,CASSYGGVYGYTF,TGTGCCAGCAGTTACGGCGGCGTCTATGGCTACACCTTC
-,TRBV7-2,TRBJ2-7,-,CASSLWGLAWEINEQYF,TGTGCCAGCAGCTTATGGGGGCTAGCGTGGGAGATCAATGAGCAGTACTTC
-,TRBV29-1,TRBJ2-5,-,CSVELYTMGETQYF,TGCAGCGTTGAGTTATACACAATGGGAGAGACCCAGTACTTC
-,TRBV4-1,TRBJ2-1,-,CASSQESGYNEQFF,TGCGCCAGCAGCCAAGAATCGGGGTACAATGAGCAGTTCTTC
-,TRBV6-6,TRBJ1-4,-,CASSYWRGGGGMEKLFF,TGTGCCAGCAGTTATTGGCGGGGTGGGGGGGGGATGGAAAAACTGTTTTTT
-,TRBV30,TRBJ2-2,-,CAWSAQDTGELFF,TGTGCCTGGAGTGCCCAGGACACCGGGGAGCTGTTTTTT
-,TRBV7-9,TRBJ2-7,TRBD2,CASSMTSGTYEQYF,TGTGCCAGCAGCATGACTAGCGGTACCTACGAGCAGTACTTC
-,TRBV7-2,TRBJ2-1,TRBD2,CASGVSGGTHEQFF,TGTGCCAGCGGAGTTAGCGGGGGGACCCATGAGCAGTTCTTC
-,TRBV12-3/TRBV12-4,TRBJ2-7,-,CASSLVLSNYEQYF,TGTGCCAGCAGTTTAGTTCTGTCAAACTACGAGCAGTACTTC
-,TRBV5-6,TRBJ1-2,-,CASSLGTLTYGYTF,TGTGCCAGCAGCTTGGGCACTTTGACCTATGGCTACACCTTC
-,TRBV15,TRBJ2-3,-,CATSTRERGDTQYF,TGTGCCACCAGCACCCGGGAACGGGGAGATACGCAGTATTTT
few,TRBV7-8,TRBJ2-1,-,CASSKNARYNEQFF,TGTGCCAGCAGCAAAAATGCTAGGTACAATGAGCAGTTCTTC
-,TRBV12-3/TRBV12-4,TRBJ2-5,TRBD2,CASSPTAGGIQETQYF,TGTGCCAGCAGTCCAACGGCGGGGGGGATCCAAGAGACCCAGTACTTC
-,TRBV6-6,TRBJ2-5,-,CASSYSPWEQYF,TGTGCCAGCAGTTACTCCCCTTGGGAGCAGTACTTC
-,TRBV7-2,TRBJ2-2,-,CASSLAFGNTGELFF,TGTGCCAGCAGCTTAGCGTTCGGGAACACCGGGGAGCTGTTTTTT
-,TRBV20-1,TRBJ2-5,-,CSASSGSSGETQYF,TGCAGTGCTAGTTCAGGGAGTTCGGGAGAGACCCAGTACTTC
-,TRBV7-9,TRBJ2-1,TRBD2,CASSLYLAGLNEQFF,TGTGCTAGCAGCTTATATCTAGCGGGACTCAATGAGCAGTTCTTC
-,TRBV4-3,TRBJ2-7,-,CASSQTGGASSYEQYF,TGCGCCAGCAGCCAAACGGGCGGGGCGAGCTCCTACGAGCAGTACTTC
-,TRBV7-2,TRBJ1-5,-,CASSLARGSNQPQHF,TGTGCCAGCAGCTTAGCGAGGGGAAGCAATCAGCCCCAGCATTTT
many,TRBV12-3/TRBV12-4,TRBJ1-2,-,CASSFTGYGYTF,TGTGCCAGCAGTTTTACAGGGTATGGCTACACCTTC
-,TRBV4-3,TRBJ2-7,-,CASSQDLGADTGNEQYF,TGCGCCAGCAGCCAAGACCTAGGAGCGGATACGGGAAATGAGCAGTACTTC
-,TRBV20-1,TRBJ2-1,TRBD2,CSASPNSGSYNEQFF,TGCAGTGCTAGCCCCAATAGCGGGAGTTACAATGAGCAGTTCTTC